Listed below are T cell receptor beta chains from one sample, sequenced in a study of CD8+ T cells in alopecia areata. Using immunoSEQ multiplex PCR, the repertoire was profiled, and TCRdb retains in-frame clones only, with some absent. The table has around 210,000 clones, 64% seen once; the top ten hold about 4.2%. The sequences come from CD4+ T cells sorted from blood, collected at week 4, from a patient treated with tofacitinib. These receptors were obtained from a human donor with alopecia areata. Both conserved end residues are part of each CDR3. D genes are given only for firm matches. Some rows have no size entry. The others give once, few or many, or a class for an expanded clone.

j_call clone_size v_call d_call cdr3_aa cdr3_nt
TRBJ1-5 . TRBV4-2 . CASSQPSGPQHF TGTGCCAGCAGCCAACCGTCTGGGCCCCAGCATTTT
TRBJ1-2 . TRBV19 . CASSPGQSGGYTF TGTGCCAGTAGTCCGGGACAAAGTGGAGGCTACACCTTC
TRBJ2-5 . TRBV10-3 TRBD2 CAISEPASRGGETQYF TGTGCCATCAGTGAGCCCGCCTCCCGGGGAGGGGAGACCCAGTACTTC
TRBJ1-2 . TRBV28 TRBD1 CASSPQGAYGYTF TGTGCCAGCAGCCCACAGGGGGCGTATGGCTACACCTTC
TRBJ2-1 . TRBV5-1 . CASSLEGNEQFF TGCGCCAGCAGCTTGGAGGGCAATGAGCAGTTCTTC
TRBJ2-1 . TRBV5-1 TRBD2 CASSLRASGDNEQFF TGCGCCAGCAGCTTACGGGCTAGCGGGGACAATGAGCAGTTCTTC
TRBJ1-2 . TRBV30 . CAWTRDSNYGYTF TGTGCCTGGACCCGAGACTCTAACTATGGCTACACCTTC
TRBJ2-3 few TRBV29-1 . CSVARRFGTDTQYF TGCAGCGTAGCCAGGAGATTTGGCACAGATACGCAGTATTTT
TRBJ2-7 . TRBV5-1 TRBD1 CASSAGQGLDEQYF TGCGCCAGCAGCGCGGGACAGGGTCTGGACGAGCAGTACTTC
TRBJ2-1 . TRBV5-6 TRBD1 CASSLVSGQGYNEQFF TGTGCCAGCAGCTTGGTATCGGGACAGGGATACAATGAGCAGTTCTTC
TRBJ1-2 . TRBV27 TRBD1 CASSPTGASYGYTF TGTGCCAGCAGTCCAACAGGGGCCTCCTATGGCTACACCTTC
TRBJ2-3 . TRBV4-3 . CASSQSPAHPNTDTQYF TGCGCCAGCAGCCAATCCCCCGCGCACCCGAACACAGATACGCAGTATTTT
TRBJ2-3 . TRBV6-5 TRBD2 CASSYRSRGGDTQYF TGTGCCAGCAGTTATCGGTCGCGGGGGGGAGATACGCAGTATTTT
TRBJ2-2 . TRBV10-3 . CAITRTGMEDTGELFF TGTGCCATCACGAGAACAGGGATGGAGGACACCGGGGAGCTGTTTTTT
TRBJ1-2 . TRBV29-1 . CSVEKGRDGYTF TGCAGCGTTGAGAAGGGGCGTGATGGCTACACCTTC
TRBJ2-5 . TRBV7-2 TRBD2 CASSYGTSIEETQYF TGTGCCAGCAGCTATGGGACTAGTATAGAAGAGACCCAGTACTTC
TRBJ2-7 . TRBV29-1 . CSVELVGYEQYF TGCAGCGTTGAATTGGTGGGCTACGAGCAGTACTTC
TRBJ1-4 few TRBV5-8 . CASSLDAEKLFF TGTGCCAGCAGCTTGGATGCTGAAAAACTGTTTTTT
TRBJ2-5 . TRBV19 TRBD2 CASSTVSGKETQYF TGTGCCAGTAGTACGGTGAGCGGGAAAGAGACCCAGTACTTC
TRBJ2-1 . TRBV29-1 TRBD1 CSVGQGAHNEQFF TGCAGCGTTGGACAGGGGGCTCACAATGAGCAGTTCTTC
TRBJ1-6 . TRBV7-9 . CASSLHGPSDSPLHF TGTGCCAGCAGCTTACACGGACCGAGTGACTCACCCCTCCACTTT
TRBJ1-6 . TRBV6-5 TRBD1 CASTPDRGYNSPLHF TGTGCCAGCACTCCTGACAGGGGATATAATTCACCCCTCCACTTT
TRBJ1-5 few TRBV18 . CASSPPEGRAGNQPQHF TGTGCCAGCTCACCACCGGAGGGCAGGGCGGGCAATCAGCCCCAGCATTTT
TRBJ1-2 . TRBV10-3 . CAISENSYGYTF TGTGCCATCAGTGAAAACAGCTATGGCTACACCTTC
TRBJ1-2 . TRBV30 TRBD1 CAWTDRVGYGYTF TGTGCCTGGACTGACAGGGTCGGCTATGGCTACACCTTC
TRBJ2-5 few TRBV2 . CASSRDGNQETQYF TGTGCCAGCAGCAGGGATGGGAACCAAGAGACCCAGTACTTC
TRBJ2-7 . TRBV7-2 . CASSLGSGPYEQYF TGTGCCAGCAGCTTGGGAAGCGGCCCCTACGAGCAGTACTTC
TRBJ1-1 few TRBV6-1 . CASSEIEWEGVSSEAFF TGTGCCAGCAGTGAAATAGAGTGGGAGGGAGTTAGTTCTGAAGCTTTCTTT
TRBJ1-6 . TRBV7-2 TRBD1 CASSLAGGADFLHF TGTGCCAGCAGCTTAGCAGGGGGCGCCGATTTCCTCCACTTT
TRBJ2-2 . TRBV4-1 TRBD2 CASSRPWGETSGTGELFF TGCGCCAGCAGCCGCCCATGGGGGGAGACTAGCGGTACCGGGGAGCTGTTTTTT
TRBJ1-6 few TRBV13 . CASSLRARAKSPLHF TGTGCCAGCAGCTTAAGGGCGCGGGCGAAGTCACCCCTCCACTTT
TRBJ2-3 . TRBV25-1 . CASSTRGGGTDTQYF TGTGCCAGCAGTACTAGGGGCGGGGGCACAGATACGCAGTATTTT
TRBJ1-5 . TRBV27 . CASRGAGQPQHF TGTGCCAGCCGGGGGGCAGGGCAGCCCCAGCATTTT
TRBJ2-5 . TRBV19 TRBD1 CASSIFFGTAVPATQYF TGTGCCAGTAGTATTTTTTTTGGGACAGCCGTACCGGCGACCCAGTACTTC
TRBJ2-1 . TRBV25-1 TRBD2 CASSPLPGLAGRYNEQFF TGTGCCAGCAGTCCCCTTCCCGGACTAGCGGGCCGCTACAATGAGCAGTTCTTC
TRBJ1-2 once TRBV6-5 . CASSWGYGYTF TGTGCCAGCAGCTGGGGCTATGGCTACACCTTC
TRBJ1-6 few TRBV9 . CASSERQTNNSPLHF TGTGCCAGCAGCGAGCGACAGACTAATAATTCACCCCTCCACTTT
TRBJ1-5 . TRBV23-1 . CASSKPAARGNQPQHF TGCGCCAGCAGTAAACCCGCAGCCAGGGGCAATCAGCCCCAGCATTTT
TRBJ1-2 few TRBV7-9 . CASSLAVNYGYTF TGTGCCAGCAGCTTGGCCGTAAACTATGGCTACACCTTC
TRBJ2-5 . TRBV9 . CASSVQGKEETQYF TGTGCCAGCAGCGTACAGGGGAAGGAAGAGACCCAGTACTTC
TRBJ1-1 . TRBV27 . CASFGGVTEAFF TGTGCCAGCTTCGGGGGGGTCACTGAAGCTTTCTTT
TRBJ1-2 few TRBV18 . CASSLSQDSYGYTF TGTGCCAGCTCACTCTCCCAAGACTCCTATGGCTACACCTTC
TRBJ2-2 . TRBV4-2 . CASSQEADGGMSGELFF TGTGCCAGCAGCCAAGAGGCTGATGGAGGAATGAGCGGGGAGCTGTTTTTT
TRBJ2-5 . TRBV19 TRBD1 CASSLIRQGQETQYF TGTGCCAGTAGTTTGATTCGACAGGGCCAAGAGACCCAGTACTTC
TRBJ1-4 few TRBV27 . CASSLFGTTNEKLFF TGTGCCAGCAGTTTATTCGGGACAACTAATGAAAAACTGTTTTTT
TRBJ2-5 . TRBV5-6 TRBD2 CASSLSSGVQETQYF TGTGCCAGCAGCTTGTCTAGCGGGGTCCAAGAGACCCAGTACTTC
TRBJ2-2 . TRBV10-3 . CAISLTNTGELFF TGTGCCATCAGCCTTACGAACACCGGGGAGCTGTTTTTT
TRBJ1-5 few TRBV5-6 . CASSLGPSSNQPQHF TGTGCCAGCAGCTTGGGACCGAGCAGCAATCAGCCCCAGCATTTT
TRBJ1-1 . TRBV5-1 TRBD1 CASSLGTVQGSTEAFF TGCGCCAGCAGCCTCGGGACAGTTCAAGGTAGCACTGAAGCTTTCTTT
TRBJ2-7 . TRBV7-9 . CASSLSSYEQYF TGTGCCAGCAGCTTGTCCTCCTACGAGCAGTACTTC
TRBJ1-2 . TRBV7-2 TRBD1 CASSPRTGGWGYTF TGTGCCAGCAGCCCGAGGACAGGGGGGTGGGGCTACACCTTC